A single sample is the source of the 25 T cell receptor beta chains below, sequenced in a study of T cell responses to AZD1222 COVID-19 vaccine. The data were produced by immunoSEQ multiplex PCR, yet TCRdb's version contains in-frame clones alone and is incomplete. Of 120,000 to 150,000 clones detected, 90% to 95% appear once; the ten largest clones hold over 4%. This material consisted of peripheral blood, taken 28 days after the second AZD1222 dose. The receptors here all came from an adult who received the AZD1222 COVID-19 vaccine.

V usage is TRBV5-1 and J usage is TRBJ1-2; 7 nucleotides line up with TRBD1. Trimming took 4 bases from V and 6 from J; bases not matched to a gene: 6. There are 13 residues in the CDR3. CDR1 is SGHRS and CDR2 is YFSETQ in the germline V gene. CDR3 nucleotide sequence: TGCGCCAGCAGCCTACAGGGGACGGATGGCTACACCTTC. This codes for CASSLQGTDGYTF.

CDR3 nucleotide sequence: TGTGCCAGTAGCCCCGAACTTACAGATACGCAGTATTTT. It is translated as CASSPELTDTQYF. The chain employs TRBV19 and TRBJ2-3; D gene uncertain. This CDR3 has 13 amino acids. CDR1 LNHDA and CDR2 SQIVND come from the germline V gene (reference sequence). The V and J ends lost 6 bases and 3 bases respectively, with 10 bases between them.

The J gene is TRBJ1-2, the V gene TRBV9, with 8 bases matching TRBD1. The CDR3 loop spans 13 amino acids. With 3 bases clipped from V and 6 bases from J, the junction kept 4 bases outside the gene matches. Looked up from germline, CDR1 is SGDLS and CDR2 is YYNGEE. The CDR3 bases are TGTGCCAGCAGCGAAGGACAGGGACATGGCTACACCTTC. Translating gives CASSEGQGHGYTF.

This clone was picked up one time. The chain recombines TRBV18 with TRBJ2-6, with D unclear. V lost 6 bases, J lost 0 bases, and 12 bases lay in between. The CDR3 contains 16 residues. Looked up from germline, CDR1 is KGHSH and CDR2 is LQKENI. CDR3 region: CASSRSPLSGANVLTF. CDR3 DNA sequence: TGTGCCAGCTCTCGGTCCCCTCTCTCTGGGGCCAACGTCCTGACTTTC.

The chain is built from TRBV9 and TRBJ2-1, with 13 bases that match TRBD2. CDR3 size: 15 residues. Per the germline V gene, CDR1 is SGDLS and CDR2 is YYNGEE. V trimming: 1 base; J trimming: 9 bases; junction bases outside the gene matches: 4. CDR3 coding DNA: TGTGCCAGCAGCGTAACTAGCGGGGGGGTTGGTGAGCAGTTCTTC. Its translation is CASSVTSGGVGEQFF. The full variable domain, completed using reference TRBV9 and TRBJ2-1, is DSGVTQTPKHLITATGQRVTLRCSPRSGDLSVYWYQQSLDQGLQFLIQYYNGEERAKGNILERFSAQQFPDLHSELNLSSLELGDSALYFCASSVTSGGVGEQFFGPGTRLTVL.

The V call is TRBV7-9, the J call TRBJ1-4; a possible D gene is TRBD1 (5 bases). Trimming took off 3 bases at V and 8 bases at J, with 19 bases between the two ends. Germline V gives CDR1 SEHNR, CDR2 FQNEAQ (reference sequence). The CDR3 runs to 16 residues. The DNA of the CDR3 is TGTGCCAGCAGCTTGGTCTTCGGGGGGGTAGAGGAAAAACTGTTTTTT. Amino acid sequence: CASSLVFGGVEEKLFF.

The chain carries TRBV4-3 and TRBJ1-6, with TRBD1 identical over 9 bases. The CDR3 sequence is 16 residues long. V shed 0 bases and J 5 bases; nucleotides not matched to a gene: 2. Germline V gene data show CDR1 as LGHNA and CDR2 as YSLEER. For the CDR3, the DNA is TGCGCCAGCAGCCAAGATCACAGGGGGCATAATTCACCCCTCCACTTT. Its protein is CASSQDHRGHNSPLHF.

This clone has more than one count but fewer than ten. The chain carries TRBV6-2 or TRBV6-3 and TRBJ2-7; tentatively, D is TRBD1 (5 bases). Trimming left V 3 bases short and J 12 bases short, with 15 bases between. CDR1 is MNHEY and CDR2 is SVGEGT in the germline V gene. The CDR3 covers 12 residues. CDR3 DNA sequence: TGTGCCAGCAGTTATGATCTGGCAGGGCTGTACTTC. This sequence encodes CASSYDLAGLYF.

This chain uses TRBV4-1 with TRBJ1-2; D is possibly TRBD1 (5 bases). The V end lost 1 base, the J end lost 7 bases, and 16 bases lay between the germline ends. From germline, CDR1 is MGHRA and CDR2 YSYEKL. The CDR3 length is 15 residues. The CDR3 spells CASSQGTRPWSGYTF. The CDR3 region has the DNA TGCGCCAGCAGCCAAGGGACAAGACCCTGGAGTGGCTACACCTTC.

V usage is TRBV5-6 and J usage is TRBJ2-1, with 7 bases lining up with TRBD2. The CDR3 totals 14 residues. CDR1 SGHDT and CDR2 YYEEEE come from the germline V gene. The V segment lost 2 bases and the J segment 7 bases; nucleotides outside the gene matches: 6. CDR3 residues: CASSFREALNEQFF. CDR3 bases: TGTGCCAGCAGCTTCCGGGAGGCCCTTAATGAGCAGTTCTTC.

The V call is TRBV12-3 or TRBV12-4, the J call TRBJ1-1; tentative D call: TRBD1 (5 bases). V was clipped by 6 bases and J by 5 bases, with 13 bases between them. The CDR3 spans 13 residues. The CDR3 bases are TGTGCCAGCAGATTGAGGCGGGGGACTGAAGCTTTCTTT. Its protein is CASRLRRGTEAFF.

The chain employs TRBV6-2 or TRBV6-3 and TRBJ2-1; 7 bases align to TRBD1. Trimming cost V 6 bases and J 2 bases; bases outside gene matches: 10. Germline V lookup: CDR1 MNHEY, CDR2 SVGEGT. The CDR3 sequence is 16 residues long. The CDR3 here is CASSSLYRGPYNEQFF. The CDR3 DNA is TGTGCCAGCAGCTCCCTATACAGGGGCCCCTACAATGAGCAGTTCTTC.

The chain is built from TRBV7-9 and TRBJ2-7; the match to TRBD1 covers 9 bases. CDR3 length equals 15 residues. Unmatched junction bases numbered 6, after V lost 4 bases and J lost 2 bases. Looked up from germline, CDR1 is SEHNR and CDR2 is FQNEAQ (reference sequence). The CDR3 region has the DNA TGTGCCAGCAGCTCCCAAACAGGGGGCGCCTACGAGCAGTACTTC. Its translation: CASSSQTGGAYEQYF.

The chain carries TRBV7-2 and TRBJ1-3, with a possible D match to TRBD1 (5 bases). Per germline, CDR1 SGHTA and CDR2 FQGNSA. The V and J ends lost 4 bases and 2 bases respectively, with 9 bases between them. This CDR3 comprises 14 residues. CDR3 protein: CASSSPGPGNTIYF. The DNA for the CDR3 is TGTGCCAGCAGCTCCCCGGGGCCTGGAAACACCATATATTTT.

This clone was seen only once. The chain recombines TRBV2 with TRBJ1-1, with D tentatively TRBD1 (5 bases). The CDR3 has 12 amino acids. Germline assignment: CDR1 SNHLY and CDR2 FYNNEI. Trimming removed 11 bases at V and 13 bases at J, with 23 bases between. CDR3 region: CARDSFAASGFF. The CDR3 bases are TGTGCCCGCGACAGTTTCGCGGCCTCGGGTTTCTTT.

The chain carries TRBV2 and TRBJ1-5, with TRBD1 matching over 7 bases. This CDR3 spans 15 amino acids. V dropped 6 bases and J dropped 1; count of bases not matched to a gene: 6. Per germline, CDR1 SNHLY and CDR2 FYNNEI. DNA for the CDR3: TGTGCCAGCAGCCGGGACAGCAGGAGCAATCAGCCCCAGCATTTT. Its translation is CASSRDSRSNQPQHF.

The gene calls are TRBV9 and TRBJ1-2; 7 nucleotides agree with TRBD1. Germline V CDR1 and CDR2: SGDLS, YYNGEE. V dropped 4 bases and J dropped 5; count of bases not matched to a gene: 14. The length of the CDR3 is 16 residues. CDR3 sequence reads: CASSPSVGGGDYGYTF. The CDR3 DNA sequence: TGTGCCAGCAGCCCCTCGGTGGGAGGGGGCGATTATGGCTACACCTTC.

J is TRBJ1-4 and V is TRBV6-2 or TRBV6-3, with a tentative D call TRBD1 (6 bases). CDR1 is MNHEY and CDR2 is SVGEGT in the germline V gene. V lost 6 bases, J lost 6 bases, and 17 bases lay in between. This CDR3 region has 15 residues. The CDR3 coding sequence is TGTGCCAGCAGCCAGACAGGTAGCCGGTATGAAAAACTGTTTTTT. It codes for CASSQTGSRYEKLFF.

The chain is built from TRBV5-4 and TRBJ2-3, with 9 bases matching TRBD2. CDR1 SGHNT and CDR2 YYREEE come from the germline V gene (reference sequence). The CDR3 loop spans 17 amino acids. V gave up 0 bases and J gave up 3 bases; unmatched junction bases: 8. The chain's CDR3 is CASSLGVSGSRTDTQYF. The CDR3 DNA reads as TGTGCCAGCAGCTTGGGGGTTAGCGGGAGTAGGACAGATACGCAGTATTTT.

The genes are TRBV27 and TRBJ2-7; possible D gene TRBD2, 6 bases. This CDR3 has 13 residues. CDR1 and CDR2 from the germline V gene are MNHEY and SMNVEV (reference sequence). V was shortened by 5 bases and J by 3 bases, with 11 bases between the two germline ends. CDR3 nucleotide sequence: TGTGCCAGCAGTCCGGGACTGTTCTACGAGCAGTACTTC. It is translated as CASSPGLFYEQYF.

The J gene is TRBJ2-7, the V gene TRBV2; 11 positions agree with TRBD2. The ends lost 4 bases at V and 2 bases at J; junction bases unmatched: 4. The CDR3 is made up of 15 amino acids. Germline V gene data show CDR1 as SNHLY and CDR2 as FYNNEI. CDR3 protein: CASSGLAGGTYEQYF. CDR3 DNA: TGTGCCAGCAGTGGTTTAGCGGGAGGGACCTACGAGCAGTACTTC.

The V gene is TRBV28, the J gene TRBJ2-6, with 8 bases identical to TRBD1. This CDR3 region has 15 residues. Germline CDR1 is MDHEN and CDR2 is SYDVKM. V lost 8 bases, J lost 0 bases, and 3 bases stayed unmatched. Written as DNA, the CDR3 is TGTGCCAGCGGGACAGGAAACTCTGGGGCCAACGTCCTGACTTTC. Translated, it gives CASGTGNSGANVLTF.

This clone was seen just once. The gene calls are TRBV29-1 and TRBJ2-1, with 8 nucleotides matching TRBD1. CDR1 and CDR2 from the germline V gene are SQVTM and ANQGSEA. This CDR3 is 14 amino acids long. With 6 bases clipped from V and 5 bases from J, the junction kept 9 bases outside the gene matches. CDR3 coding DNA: TGCAGCGTCACCAGCCAGGGGGCGGACAATGAGCAGTTCTTC. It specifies CSVTSQGADNEQFF.

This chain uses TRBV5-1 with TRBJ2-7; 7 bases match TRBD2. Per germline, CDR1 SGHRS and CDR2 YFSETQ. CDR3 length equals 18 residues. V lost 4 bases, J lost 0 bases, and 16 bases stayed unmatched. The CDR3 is CASSPRGVAQTPSYEQYF. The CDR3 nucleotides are TGCGCCAGCAGCCCCCGGGGGGTAGCGCAAACGCCCTCCTACGAGCAGTACTTC.

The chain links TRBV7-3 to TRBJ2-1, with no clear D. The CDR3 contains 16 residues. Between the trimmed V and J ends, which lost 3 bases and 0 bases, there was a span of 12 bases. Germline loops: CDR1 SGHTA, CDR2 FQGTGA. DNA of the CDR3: TGTGCCAGCAGCTTCGGCGCCCCCAGCTCCTACAATGAGCAGTTCTTC. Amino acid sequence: CASSFGAPSSYNEQFF.